This is a list of T cell receptor beta chains from one sample in a study of shared clonotypes between healthy human individuals. The table came from immunoSEQ multiplex PCR; TCRdb's copy has only in-frame clones and leaves some out. The repertoire holds about 2.5 million clones, with roughly 90% as singletons. Sequencing was performed on naive CD4+ T cells from PBMCs. These receptors all stem from a man in his late teens or twenties in good health. Some clones in this sample may be carry-over from other donors' samples. Each CDR3 is given with its conserved first and last residue. A D gene is named only where the DNA matches it firmly. Part of the rows lack a size; the others show once, few, many or a class for expanded clones.

TRBV28	-	-	TRBJ2-7	TGTGCCAGCAGTCAATTAGACTTGGGCTACGAGCAGTACTTC	CASSQLDLGYEQYF
TRBV5-5	-	-	TRBJ1-2	TGTGCCAGCAGCCCCTCATACGACTGGGTCTATGGCTACACCTTC	CASSPSYDWVYGYTF
TRBV5-5	-	-	TRBJ1-4	TGTGCCAGCAGCTTCCTCAGTGAAAAACTGTTTTTT	CASSFLSEKLFF
TRBV28	-	-	TRBJ1-1	TGTGCCAGCAGTTTAAACCCGACAGATGGAGCTTTCTTT	CASSLNPTDGAFF
TRBV11-2	-	-	TRBJ2-7	TGTGCCAGCAGCTTCGGACACAGGGCGTTCGTGTTTGAGCAGTACTTC	CASSFGHRAFVFEQYF
TRBV6-1	-	TRBD2	TRBJ2-7	TGTGCCAGCAGTCGACTAGCGGGGGCAAACTACGAGCAGTACTTC	CASSRLAGANYEQYF
TRBV29-1	-	-	TRBJ2-7	TGCAGCGGCCGGGACGGCTCCTACGAGCAGTACTTC	CSGRDGSYEQYF
TRBV2	-	-	TRBJ2-7	TGTGCCAGCCTGCGAACAGTAAGCTCCTACGAGCAGTACTTC	CASLRTVSSYEQYF
TRBV5-8	once	-	TRBJ2-7	TGTGCCAGCAGCTCGAGGGGGGAAGGCTCCTACGAGCAGTACTTC	CASSSRGEGSYEQYF
TRBV15	-	-	TRBJ1-2	TGTGCCACCAGCTCCCGTGAAGGAGCTAACTATGGCTACACCTTC	CATSSREGANYGYTF
TRBV5-1	-	-	TRBJ1-2	TGCGCCAGCAGCTTGGCGACAGATGACTATGGCTACACCTTC	CASSLATDDYGYTF
TRBV27	-	-	TRBJ2-2	TGTGCCAGCAGTCCCTCACTAGCTGGCTCCGGGGAGCTGTTTTTT	CASSPSLAGSGELFF
TRBV27	-	-	TRBJ2-6	TGTGCCGGAACTAAAAGGGCGGGTGTTCTGTCTGGGGCCAACGTCCTGACTTTC	CAGTKRAGVLSGANVLTF
TRBV7-9	-	-	TRBJ2-2	TGTGCCAGCAGCTTTCTCCCCCCGTTCTATTACACCGGGGAGCTGTTTTTT	CASSFLPPFYYTGELFF
TRBV4-3	-	TRBD2	TRBJ2-1	TGCGCCAGCAGCCAAGATACGGGACTACCTTATAATGAGCAGTTCTTC	CASSQDTGLPYNEQFF
TRBV7-9	-	TRBD2	TRBJ2-1	TGTGCCAGCAGCTTACTAGCGGGAGGAGGGAGGGAGCAGTTCTTC	CASSLLAGGGREQFF
TRBV5-4	-	TRBD2	TRBJ2-3	TGTGCCAGCAGCGGGCGCGGGAGCGCAGATACGCAGTATTTT	CASSGRGSADTQYF
TRBV28	once	-	TRBJ1-2	TGTGCCAGCAGTCACCCCCCGGGGCACAACACCTTC	CASSHPPGHNTF
TRBV5-4	-	-	TRBJ1-1	TGTGCCAGCAGCTCGAAAGGCGGTGGAACTGAAGCTTTCTTT	CASSSKGGGTEAFF
TRBV9	-	-	TRBJ1-5	TGTGCCAGCAGCGTAGGCACGAGCAATCAGCCCCAGCATTTT	CASSVGTSNQPQHF
TRBV28	-	-	TRBJ1-2	TGTGCCAGCAGTCCCTTTGGGTATGGCTACACCTTC	CASSPFGYGYTF
TRBV19	-	-	TRBJ1-1	TGTGCCAGTAGTATGGGTTTTGACACTGAAGCTTTCTTT	CASSMGFDTEAFF
TRBV6-5	-	-	TRBJ2-7	TGTGCCAGCAGTTATGGAGGGGGAAGGATGGACGAGCAGTACTTC	CASSYGGGRMDEQYF
TRBV5-4	-	-	TRBJ2-2	TGTGCCAGCAGCTTCGGGACACCGAACACCGGGGAGCTGTTTTTT	CASSFGTPNTGELFF
TRBV9	-	-	TRBJ2-7	TGTGCCAGCAGCGCGGACTCTACCCCCGTTAGGGAGCAGTACTTC	CASSADSTPVREQYF
TRBV28	-	-	TRBJ2-7	TGTGCCAGCAGTTTGTGGCCCTCCGTAAGCTACGAGCAGTACTTC	CASSLWPSVSYEQYF
TRBV2	-	TRBD1	TRBJ1-2	TGTGCCAGCAGCGCCTACAGGGGGATTGATGGCTACACCTTC	CASSAYRGIDGYTF
TRBV14	-	-	TRBJ2-7	TGTGCCAGCAGCCGGGACATTTCCTACGAGCAGTACTTC	CASSRDISYEQYF
TRBV10-3	-	TRBD2	TRBJ2-1	TGTGCCGTCTCCGGGACTAGCCCCAATGAGCAGTTCTTC	CAVSGTSPNEQFF
TRBV10-3	once	-	TRBJ1-5	TGTGCCATCAGTGAGTCGCAGGGTATTCAGCCCCAGCATTTT	CAISESQGIQPQHF
TRBV6-1	once	-	TRBJ2-2	TGTGCCAGCGCCTGGGGGGCCCGAGGGACCGGGGAGCTGTTTTTT	CASAWGARGTGELFF
TRBV2	-	TRBD1	TRBJ2-2	TGTGCCAGCACCGGGACAGGAAAAACCGGGGAGCTGTTTTTT	CASTGTGKTGELFF
TRBV5-5	-	-	TRBJ1-1	TGTGCCAGCAGCTTGGAGGCTCTGAACACTGAAGCTTTCTTT	CASSLEALNTEAFF
TRBV27	-	-	TRBJ2-7	TGTGCCAGCAGACCGGGACGACGCCTCCTCTACGAGCAGTACTTC	CASRPGRRLLYEQYF
TRBV13	-	-	TRBJ2-3	TGTGCCAGCAGCTTACCTTTTAGGGAGGCCCCAGATACGCAGTATTTT	CASSLPFREAPDTQYF
TRBV11-1	-	-	TRBJ2-7	TGTGCCAGCAGCTTATACCCCGGGGGAAACTCCTACGAGCAGTACTTC	CASSLYPGGNSYEQYF
TRBV6-6	-	TRBD1	TRBJ2-7	TGTGCCAGCAGTTACCCCGCCGGCAGGGGGATATCCGAGCAGTACTTC	CASSYPAGRGISEQYF
TRBV4-1	-	-	TRBJ2-7	TGCGCCAGCAGCCAAGATTCAAGGGTTTACGAGCAGTACTTC	CASSQDSRVYEQYF
TRBV19	once	TRBD1	TRBJ1-2	TGTGCCAGTAGCAGGGACAGGGGAAGAGGCTACACCTTC	CASSRDRGRGYTF
TRBV9	-	TRBD1	TRBJ2-3	TGTGCCAGCAGCGCCTCGGGACAGGGAAGAACAGATACGCAGTATTTT	CASSASGQGRTDTQYF
TRBV7-3	-	-	TRBJ2-7	TGTGCCAGCAGCTTAACCAAGGACACCTCCTACGAGCAGTACTTC	CASSLTKDTSYEQYF
TRBV27	once	-	TRBJ2-7	TGTGCCAGCAGTTTCCCGGGGGCAGCTTCCTACGAGCAGTACTTC	CASSFPGAASYEQYF
TRBV28	once	TRBD2	TRBJ2-7	TGTGCCAGCAGTCCCCGAACTAGCGGGAGAACGGAGCAGTACTTC	CASSPRTSGRTEQYF
TRBV11-3	-	-	TRBJ2-3	TGTGCCAGCAGCTTATCCGGAAACACAGATACGCAGTATTTT	CASSLSGNTDTQYF
TRBV5-1	-	-	TRBJ1-3	TGCGCCAGCAGCTTGGGCCCCTCTGGAAACACCATATATTTT	CASSLGPSGNTIYF
TRBV18	-	-	TRBJ2-1	TGTGCCAGCTCACCTTGGTCTTCCTACAATGAGCAGTTCTTC	CASSPWSSYNEQFF
TRBV9	-	-	TRBJ2-2	TGTGCCAGCAGCGTAGCCCCACCCGGGGAGCTGTTTTTT	CASSVAPPGELFF
TRBV29-1	once	-	TRBJ1-1	TGCAGCGTTGTATATACACAGGGCGTCACTGAAGCTTTCTTT	CSVVYTQGVTEAFF
TRBV9	-	-	TRBJ1-1	TGTGCCAGCAGCGCTGACAGTTTCGGGACTGAAGCTTTCTTT	CASSADSFGTEAFF
TRBV2	-	-	TRBJ1-5	TGTGCCAGCAGTCCAGACCGGGCCGATCAGCCCCAGCATTTT	CASSPDRADQPQHF
TRBV6-5	-	-	TRBJ1-3	TGTGCCAGCAGGTCTGAGTTCGTTCCTGGAAACACCATATATTTT	CASRSEFVPGNTIYF
TRBV5-5	-	-	TRBJ1-2	TGTGCCAGCAGCCCTATAACCTCTGTTGCTAACTATGGCTACACCTTC	CASSPITSVANYGYTF
TRBV5-1	-	TRBD1	TRBJ2-5	TGCGCCAGCAGCATCCGGGACAGGGGGCTGGAGACCCAGTACTTC	CASSIRDRGLETQYF
TRBV30	-	-	TRBJ2-5	TGTGCCTGGAGTCGTGATCCCCGGGACGAGACCCAGTACTTC	CAWSRDPRDETQYF
TRBV5-5	-	-	TRBJ2-4	TGTGCCAGCAGCTCCACCGGGGTTCCAAACATTCAGTACTTC	CASSSTGVPNIQYF
TRBV9	-	-	TRBJ2-1	TGTGCCAGCAGCGCCTCGGCCTACAATGAGCAGTTCTTC	CASSASAYNEQFF